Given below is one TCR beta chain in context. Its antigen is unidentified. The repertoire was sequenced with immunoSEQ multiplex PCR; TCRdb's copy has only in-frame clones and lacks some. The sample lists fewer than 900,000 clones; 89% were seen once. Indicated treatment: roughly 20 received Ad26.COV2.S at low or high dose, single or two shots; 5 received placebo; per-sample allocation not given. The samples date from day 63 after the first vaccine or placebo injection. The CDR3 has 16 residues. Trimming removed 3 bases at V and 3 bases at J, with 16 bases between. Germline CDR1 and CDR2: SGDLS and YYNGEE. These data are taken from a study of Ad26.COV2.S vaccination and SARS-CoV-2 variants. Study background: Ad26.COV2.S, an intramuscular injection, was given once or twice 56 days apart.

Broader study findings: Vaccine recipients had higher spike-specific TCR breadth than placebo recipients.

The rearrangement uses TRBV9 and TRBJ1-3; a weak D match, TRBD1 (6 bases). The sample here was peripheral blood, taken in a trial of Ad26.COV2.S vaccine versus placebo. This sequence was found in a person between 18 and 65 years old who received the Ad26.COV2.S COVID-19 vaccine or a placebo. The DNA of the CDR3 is TGTGCCAGCAGCGACAACAGGGATATAAGTGGAAACACCATATATTTT. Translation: CASSDNRDISGNTIYF.